This TCR beta chain was documented in a study of T cells in localized non-small cell lung cancer. Study-level points and caveats: Overall survival was longer when the density of T cells in the blood was higher. Out of the top 100 tumor clones, a median about 50 were seen in adjacent lung.

The method was immunoSEQ multiplex PCR; TCRdb's version includes in-frame clones alone and lacks a portion of them. The sample has roughly 35,000 clones, around 93% seen once. Details on this clone: What it binds is unknown.

The input for sequencing was peripheral blood, taken before any cancer treatment. The receptor was derived from a female donor over 55 with stage I lung adenocarcinoma.

The CDR3 sequence: CASSLRRDGEQFF. DNA of the CDR3: TGTGCCAGCAGCTTACGTAGGGACGGTGAGCAGTTCTTC. The V gene is TRBV11-1, the J gene TRBJ2-1; D tentatively fits TRBD1 or TRBD2 (5 bases each). Germline V gene data show CDR1 as SGHAT and CDR2 as FQDESV (reference sequence). V lost 2 bases and J 9 bases, leaving 11 bases between the germline ends. This CDR3 is built from 13 residues.